This T cell receptor beta chain was recovered during a study of cytomegalovirus exposure and HLA in healthy donors. For the study at large: Researchers previously reported finding roughly 120 million unique TCR beta sequences from around 200 million T cells. Study outcomes and limitations: Most observed TCR sequences were rare, whereas some public TCRs were detected in many donors. Segments of the TCR beta V type were, in most cases, productive about 90% or about 30% of the time in an earlier analysis.

Everyone who donated was a healthy bone marrow donor. The PCR had 60 Vbeta and 13 Jbeta primers. Method: immunoSEQ multiplex PCR; TCRdb's copy keeps in-frame clones and lacks some. The table shows 100,000 or so clones, with more than 9.5% occurring only once. This clone was detected only a few times. What it binds is not known. The sequence was obtained from a man aged 35-49 years in good health and CMV-seropositive. The specimen sequenced was PBMCs.

The DNA of the CDR3 is TGCAGCGTTGAACGGGACAGGGGGTGGATTAACTATGGCTACACCTTC. Its translation: CSVERDRGWINYGYTF. The gene calls are TRBV29-1 and TRBJ1-2; TRBD1 matches 11 bases. The V gene end was trimmed by 2 bases and the J gene end by 1 base; junction bases not matched to a gene: 6. CDR1 SQVTM and CDR2 ANQGSEA come from the germline V gene. The CDR3 spans 16 residues.